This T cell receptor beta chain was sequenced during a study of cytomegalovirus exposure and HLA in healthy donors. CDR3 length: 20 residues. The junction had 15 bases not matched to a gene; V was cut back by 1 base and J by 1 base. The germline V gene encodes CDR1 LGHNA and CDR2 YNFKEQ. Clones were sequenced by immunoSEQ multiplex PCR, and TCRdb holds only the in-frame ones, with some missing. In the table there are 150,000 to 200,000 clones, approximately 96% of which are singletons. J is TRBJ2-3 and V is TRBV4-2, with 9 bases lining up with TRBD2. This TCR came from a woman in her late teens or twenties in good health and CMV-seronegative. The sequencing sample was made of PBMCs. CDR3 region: CASSQVRVGQRTSGTDTQYF. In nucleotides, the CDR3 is TGTGCCAGCAGCCAAGTCCGCGTAGGACAGAGGACTAGCGGCACAGATACGCAGTATTTT.